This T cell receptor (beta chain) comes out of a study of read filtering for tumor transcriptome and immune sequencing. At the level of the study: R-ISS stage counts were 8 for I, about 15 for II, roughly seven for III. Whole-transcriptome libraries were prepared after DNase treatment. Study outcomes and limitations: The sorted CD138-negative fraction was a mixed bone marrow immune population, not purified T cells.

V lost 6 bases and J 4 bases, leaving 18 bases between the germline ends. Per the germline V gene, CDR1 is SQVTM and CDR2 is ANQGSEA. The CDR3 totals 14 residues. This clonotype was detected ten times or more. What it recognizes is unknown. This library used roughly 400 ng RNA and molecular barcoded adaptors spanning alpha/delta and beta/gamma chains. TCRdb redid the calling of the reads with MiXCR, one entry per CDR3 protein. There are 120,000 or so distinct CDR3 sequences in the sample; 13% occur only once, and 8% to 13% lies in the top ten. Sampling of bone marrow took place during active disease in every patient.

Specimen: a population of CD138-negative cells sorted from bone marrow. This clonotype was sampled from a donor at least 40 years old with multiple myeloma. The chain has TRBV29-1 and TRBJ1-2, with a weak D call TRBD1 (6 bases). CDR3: CSVVTGFPTYGYTF. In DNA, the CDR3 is TGCAGCGTGGTCACAGGGTTCCCTACCTATGGCTACACCTTC.